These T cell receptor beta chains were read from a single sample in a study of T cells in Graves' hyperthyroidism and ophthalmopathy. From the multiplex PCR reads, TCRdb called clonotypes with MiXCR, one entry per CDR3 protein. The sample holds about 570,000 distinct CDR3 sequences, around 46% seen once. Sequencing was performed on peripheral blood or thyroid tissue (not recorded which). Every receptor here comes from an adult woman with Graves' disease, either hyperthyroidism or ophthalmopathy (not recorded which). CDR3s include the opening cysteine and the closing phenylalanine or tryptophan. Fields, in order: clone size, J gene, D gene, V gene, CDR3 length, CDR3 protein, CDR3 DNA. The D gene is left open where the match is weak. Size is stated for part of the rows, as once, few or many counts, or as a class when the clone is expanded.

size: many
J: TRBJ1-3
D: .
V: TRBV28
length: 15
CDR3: CASSKRTDSGNTIYF
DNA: TGTGCCAGCAGCAAACGGACAGACTCTGGAAACACCATATATTTT

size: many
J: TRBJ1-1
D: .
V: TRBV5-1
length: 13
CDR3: CASSFTAGDQAFF
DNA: TGCGCCAGCAGCTTCACGGCAGGCGATCAGGCTTTCTTT

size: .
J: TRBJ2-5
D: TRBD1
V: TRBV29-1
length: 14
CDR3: CSSPGTGELETQYF
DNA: TGCAGCTCCCCCGGGACAGGGGAGCTGGAGACCCAGTACTTC

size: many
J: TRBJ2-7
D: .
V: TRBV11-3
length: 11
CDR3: CASGNEIEQYF
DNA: TGTGCCAGCGGAAACGAAATCGAGCAGTACTTC

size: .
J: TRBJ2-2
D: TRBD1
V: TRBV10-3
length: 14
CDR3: CAISGQGGIGELFF
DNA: TGTGCCATCAGCGGACAGGGTGGAATCGGGGAGCTGTTTTTT

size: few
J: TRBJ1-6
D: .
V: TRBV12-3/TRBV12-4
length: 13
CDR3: CASSPRASSPLHF
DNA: TGTGCCAGCAGCCCCAGGGCCTCCTCACCCCTCCACTTT

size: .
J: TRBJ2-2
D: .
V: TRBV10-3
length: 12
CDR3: CAITPNTGELFF
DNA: TGTGCCATCACCCCGAACACCGGGGAGCTGTTTTTT

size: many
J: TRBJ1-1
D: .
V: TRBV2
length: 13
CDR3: CATLAGAHTEAFF
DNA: TGTGCCACCCTGGCGGGGGCGCATACTGAAGCTTTCTTT

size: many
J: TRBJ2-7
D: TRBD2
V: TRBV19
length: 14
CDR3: CASSPSGRAHEQYF
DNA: TGTGCCAGTAGTCCCAGCGGGAGGGCCCACGAGCAGTACTTC

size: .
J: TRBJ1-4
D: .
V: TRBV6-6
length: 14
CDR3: CASLSEATNEKLFF
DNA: TGTGCCAGCTTGTCCGAGGCAACTAATGAAAAACTGTTTTTT

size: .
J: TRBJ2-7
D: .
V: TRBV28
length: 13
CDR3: CASSELGAYEQYF
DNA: TGTGCCAGCAGCGAACTGGGGGCCTACGAGCAGTACTTC

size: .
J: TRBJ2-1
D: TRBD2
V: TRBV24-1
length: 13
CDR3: CATSDLQGSGRFF
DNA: TGTGCCACCAGTGATTTGCAAGGTAGCGGGAGGTTCTTC

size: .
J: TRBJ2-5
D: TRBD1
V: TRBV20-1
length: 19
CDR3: CSAKDRGLRWGGFQETQYF
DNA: TGCAGTGCTAAGGACAGGGGGCTTAGGTGGGGAGGTTTCCAAGAGACCCAGTACTTC

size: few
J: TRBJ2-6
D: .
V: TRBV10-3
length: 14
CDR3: CATLGVAGANVLTF
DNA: TGTGCCACGTTAGGGGTGGCGGGGGCCAACGTCCTGACTTTC

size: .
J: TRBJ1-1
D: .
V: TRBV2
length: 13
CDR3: CASVRERDGEAFF
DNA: TGTGCCAGCGTGAGGGAGAGGGACGGTGAAGCTTTCTTT

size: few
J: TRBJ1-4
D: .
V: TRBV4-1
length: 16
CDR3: CASSPGSGGAGEKLFF
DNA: TGCGCCAGCAGCCCGGGGTCGGGGGGCGCGGGGGAAAAACTGTTTTTT

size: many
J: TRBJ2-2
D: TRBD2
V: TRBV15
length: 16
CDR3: CATRRLAGLGAGELFF
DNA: TGTGCCACCCGCCGACTAGCGGGCCTTGGGGCCGGGGAGCTGTTTTTT

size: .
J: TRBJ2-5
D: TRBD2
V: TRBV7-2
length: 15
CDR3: CASSLGGEIQETQYF
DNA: TGTGCCAGCAGCCTCGGGGGGGAGATTCAAGAGACCCAGTACTTC

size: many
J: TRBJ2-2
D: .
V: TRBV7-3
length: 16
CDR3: CASSLELVRNTGELFF
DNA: TGTGCCAGCAGCTTAGAACTAGTCCGGAACACCGGGGAGCTGTTTTTT

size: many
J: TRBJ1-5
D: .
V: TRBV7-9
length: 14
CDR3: CASSPAGPGQPQHF
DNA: TGTGCCAGCAGCCCGGCAGGTCCAGGTCAGCCCCAGCATTTT

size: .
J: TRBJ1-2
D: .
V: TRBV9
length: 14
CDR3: CASSLQGRSNGYTF
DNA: TGTGCCAGCAGCCTACAGGGTCGGAGCAATGGCTACACCTTC

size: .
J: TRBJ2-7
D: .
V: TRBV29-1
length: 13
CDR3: CSVEGGKGYEQYF
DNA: TGCAGCGTTGAAGGGGGTAAAGGGTACGAGCAGTACTTC

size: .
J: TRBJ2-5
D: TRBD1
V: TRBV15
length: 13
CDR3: CATRPRGRETQYF
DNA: TGTGCCACCAGACCCAGGGGGCGAGAGACCCAGTACTTC

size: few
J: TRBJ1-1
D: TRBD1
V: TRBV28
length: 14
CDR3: CASSFRDRYTEAFF
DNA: TGTGCCAGCAGTTTCCGGGACAGATACACTGAAGCTTTCTTT

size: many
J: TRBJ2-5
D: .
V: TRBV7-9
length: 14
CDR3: CASSQNPSQETQYF
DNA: TGTGCCAGCAGCCAGAATCCAAGCCAAGAGACCCAGTACTTC

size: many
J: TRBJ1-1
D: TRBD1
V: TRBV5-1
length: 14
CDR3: CASSRGTVDTEAFF
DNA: TGCGCCAGCAGCCGGGGGACAGTCGACACTGAAGCTTTCTTT

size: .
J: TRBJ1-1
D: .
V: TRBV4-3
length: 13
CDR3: CASSPTGGAVAFF
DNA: TGCGCCAGCAGCCCGACGGGAGGGGCTGTAGCTTTCTTT

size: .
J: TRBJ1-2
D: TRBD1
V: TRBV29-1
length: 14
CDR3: CSVGDRGFNYGYTF
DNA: TGCAGCGTTGGGGACAGGGGCTTTAACTATGGCTACACCTTC

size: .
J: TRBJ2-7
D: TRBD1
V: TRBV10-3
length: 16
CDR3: CAISESPAGTGDEQYF
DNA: TGTGCCATCAGTGAGTCCCCGGCCGGGACAGGGGACGAGCAGTACTTC

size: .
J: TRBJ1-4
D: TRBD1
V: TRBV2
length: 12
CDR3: CASRQGREKLFF
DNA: TGTGCTAGCAGACAGGGGCGTGAAAAACTGTTTTTT

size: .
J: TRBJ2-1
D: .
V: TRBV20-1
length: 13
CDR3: CSASLSGINEQFF
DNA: TGCAGTGCTAGTCTGTCGGGTATTAATGAGCAGTTCTTC

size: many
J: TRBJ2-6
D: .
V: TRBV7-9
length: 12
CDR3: CARGSGANVLTF
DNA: TGTGCCAGAGGCTCTGGGGCCAACGTCCTGACTTTC

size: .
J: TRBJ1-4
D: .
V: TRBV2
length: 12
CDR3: CASSDLQLLLFF
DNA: TGTGCCAGCAGTGATTTACAGCTTTTACTGTTTTTT

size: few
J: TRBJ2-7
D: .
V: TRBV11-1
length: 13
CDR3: CASSSLGSYEQYF
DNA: TGTGCCAGCAGCTCCTTGGGCTCCTACGAGCAGTACTTC

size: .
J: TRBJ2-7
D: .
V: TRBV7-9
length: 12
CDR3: CASNREDNEQYF
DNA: TGTGCCAGCAATAGAGAGGACAATGAGCAGTACTTC

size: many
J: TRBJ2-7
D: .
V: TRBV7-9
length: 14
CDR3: CASSRGMDAYEQYF
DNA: TGTGCCAGCAGCCGCGGGATGGATGCCTACGAGCAGTACTTC

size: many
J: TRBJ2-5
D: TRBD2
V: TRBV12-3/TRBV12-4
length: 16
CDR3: CASSWSTSGDQETQYF
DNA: TGTGCCAGCAGTTGGTCTACTAGCGGGGACCAAGAGACCCAGTACTTC